This paragraph covers one T cell receptor (beta chain) sequence. Its specific antigen is unknown. No much larger clone exists at a distance of one base, and base qualities are not known. This entry is derived from a study of Tregs in tolerant kidney transplant recipients (dated by TCRdb to about 2019). Regarding the complete study: Before combined kidney and bone marrow transplantation, this study identified donor-specific regulatory T cells using TCRbeta sequencing and then followed those same cells after transplant. TCRbeta repertoire sequencing was used in a few healthy controls to compare several ways of expanding Tregs specific for an allogeneic donor. Summary of the overall study and its limitations: Biological reproducibility was not examined directly, but technical replication error appeared to be minimal. Because only a small number of patients were included, the study had limitations, and the results will need to be validated in larger populations as well as under other immunosuppression protocols. The most biologically relevant and donor-specific TCRbeta repertoire appeared to be identified by expanding Tregs with activated donor B cells.

V is shortened by 4 bases, J by 0 bases, and the region joining them spans 12 bases. From the cysteine up to the phenylalanine, the CDR3 has a length of 15 residues. The DNA shown is the 45-base CDR3, in frame from base 1. CDR1 SNHLY and CDR2 FYNNEI are derived from the germline V gene. For TCRbeta CDR3 sequencing, genomic DNA from the sorted cells was extracted using the QIAGEN DNeasy Blood and Tissue Kit. Through immunoSEQ, high-throughput TCRbeta CDR3 sequencing was done commercially, including PCR amplification with internal controls and bias correction. From the authors' description of their analysis: Unique productive TCRbeta sequences were defined by CDR3 nucleotide sequence when primers matched and otherwise by CDR3 amino acid sequence together with Vbeta and Jbeta genes. To correct for sorting error, sequences found in more than one sorted population at a frequency ratio of 2:1 or less were discarded, and the remaining shared sequences were assigned to the population with the higher frequency. A sequence was defined as donor-reactive if the sequence was expanded at least 5-fold in CFSE-low cells compared with unstimulated cells and had a frequency of at least 0.01% in CFSE-low cells. Repertoire divergence was quantified by Jensen-Shannon divergence using the top 100 TCRbeta sequences ranked by frequency. For any sample with multiple sequencing runs, sorting error was corrected in each run separately before the runs were pooled. This immuneACCESS table, as held by TCRdb, lists in-frame sequences with V and J called but not all clones. Of the missing ones, under half trace to an unresolved V gene in checked studies; the others have no known cause. V and J calls and clone size are copied from that table; D and trimming were computed from the DNA. Here the sample has 200,000 to 300,000 clones; about 86% occur a single time. About 0.58% of the sample is in the top ten clones.

Thawed PBMCs were FACS-sorted into unstimulated Tregs (CD4+CD25+CD127-), CD4+ non-Tregs (CD4+CD25-), CD4 cells and CD8 cells. Healthy control blood was obtained either as purchased buffy coats or from healthy volunteers. Healthy control blood was processed to PBMCs with a Ficoll density gradient and then cryopreserved, whereas patient PBMCs were collected both before and after transplant. The V and J segments used are TRBV2 and TRBJ2-5; the best D guess is TRBD1, with 6 bases matching. The sequenced sample consisted of CD4+ T cells from blood. The TCR comes from a human donor in good health. In nucleotide form, the sequence is TGTGCCAGCAGTGGAAATCAGGGGTACCAAGAGACCCAGTACTTC. Its protein product is CASSGNQGYQETQYF.